Each of the 10 T cell receptor beta chains below was sequenced from the same sample in a study of long-term antiretroviral therapy in people with HIV. At the survey level, the v3.0 immunoSEQ assay was run. Profiled with immunoSEQ multiplex PCR; TCRdb holds only in-frame clones, not every one. In the table there are about 28,000 clones, less than 85% of which are singletons. The starting material was unsorted PBMCs, obtained 0.3 years after starting antiretroviral therapy. Every receptor here comes from a man aged 40-55 years with HIV.

The chain joins TRBV2 to TRBJ2-7; weak D call: TRBD2 (7 bases). Trimming took 0 bases from V and 6 from J, leaving 12 bases between them. The CDR3 is 14 residues long. Germline lookup yields CDR1 SNHLY and CDR2 FYNNEI. The chain's CDR3 is CASSEAGGESEQYF. In nucleotides, the CDR3 is TGTGCCAGCAGTGAAGCAGGGGGGGAGAGCGAGCAGTACTTC.

On this clone itself: Mismatch with germline at one junction end may stem from a read error. The CDR3 DNA is TGTGCCAGCGGACAAGGGGAGATGGAGCTCTTC. Translation gives CASGQGEMELF. The chain combines TRBV6-6 with TRBJ2-7; the D gene could be TRBD1 or TRBD2 (5 bases each). The CDR3 is made up of 11 amino acids. Germline CDR1 reads MNHNY; CDR2 reads SVGAGI (reference sequence).

This clone was counted once. This sequence joins TRBV11-3 and TRBJ2-3; D gene uncertain. The ends were cut back, 0 bases at V and 6 bases at J, with 4 bases in the middle. This CDR3 is built from 12 residues. Germline V lookup: CDR1 SGHNT, CDR2 YENEEA. The CDR3 protein is CASSLDRDTQYF. CDR3 coding DNA: TGTGCCAGCAGCTTAGACCGGGATACGCAGTATTTT. Filled out from reference TRBV11-3 and TRBJ2-3, the complete variable domain reads EAGVVQSPRYKIIEKKQPVAFWCNPISGHNTLYWYLQNLGQGPELLIRYENEEAVDDSQLPKDRFSAERLKGVDSTLKIQPAELGDSAVYLCASSLDRDTQYFGPGTRLTVL.

Here the CDR3 reads CASSYSGLNTGELFF. Written as DNA, the CDR3 is TGTGCCAGCAGTTACTCTGGGTTGAACACCGGGGAGCTGTTTTTT. The chain links TRBV6-5 to TRBJ2-2; D remains unclear. Between the trimmed V and J ends, which lost 0 bases and 1 base, there was a span of 6 bases. Germline V gene lookup returns CDR1 MNHEY and CDR2 SVGAGI. The CDR3 is 15 amino acids.

This clone is medium-sized in the sample. CDR3: CASSQRQSYEQYF. The CDR3 DNA reads TGTGCCAGCAGTCAACGACAGTCCTACGAGCAGTACTTC. The chain has TRBV6-5 and TRBJ2-7; a weak D match, TRBD1 (5 bases). The CDR3 consists of 13 residues. Per the germline V gene, CDR1 is MNHEY and CDR2 is SVGAGI. V lost 5 bases and J 1 base, leaving 9 bases between the germline ends.

This clone is medium-sized in the sample. The chain is built from TRBV30 and TRBJ2-2, with 8 bases fitting TRBD2. V dropped 5 bases and J dropped 0; count of bases not matched to a gene: 14. The germline V gene encodes CDR1 GTSNPN and CDR2 SVGIG (reference sequence). This CDR3 has 18 amino acids. The CDR3 nucleotides are TGTGCCTGGGTCCTTACCTCCAGCGGGGGCCCGAACACCGGGGAGCTGTTTTTT. Its translation is CAWVLTSSGGPNTGELFF.

This clone was found a few times. The chain is built from TRBV7-8 and TRBJ1-5, with D uncertain. Germline V gene lookup returns CDR1 SGHVS and CDR2 FQNEAQ. CDR3 length equals 14 residues. With 5 bases removed from V and 1 base from J, the gap between germline ends came to 9 bases. CDR3: CASSTERSNQPQHF. CDR3 sequence (DNA): TGTGCCAGCAGCACCGAAAGAAGCAATCAGCCCCAGCATTTT.

This clone was seen a few times. The chain carries TRBV5-8 and TRBJ2-7; a possible D gene is TRBD1 (5 bases). There are 14 residues in the CDR3. The germline gives CDR1 SGHTS, CDR2 YDEGEE. The V and J ends lost 1 base and 3 bases respectively, with 11 bases between them. The CDR3 loop reads CASSLTGPLYEQYF. The DNA for the CDR3 is TGTGCCAGCAGCTTGACAGGTCCACTCTACGAGCAGTACTTC.

The chain couples TRBV7-9 to TRBJ2-2; the D is unclear. V lost 4 bases to trimming and J lost 4 bases, with 10 bases between them. The CDR3 consists of 14 residues. Germline V gene lookup returns CDR1 SEHNR and CDR2 FQNEAQ (reference sequence). CDR3 DNA sequence: TGTGCCAGCAGCTCGGAGACTTTCACCGGGGAGCTGTTTTTT. This translates into CASSSETFTGELFF.

The gene calls are TRBV28 and TRBJ2-7, with D possibly matching TRBD1 (6 bases). CDR3 size: 12 residues. Germline V gene sequence: CDR1 MDHEN, CDR2 SYDVKM. V was trimmed by 6 bases and J by 3 bases, leaving 9 bases between them. The CDR3 here is CASSPQGYEQYF. CDR3 DNA sequence: TGTGCCAGCAGCCCACAGGGCTACGAGCAGTACTTC.